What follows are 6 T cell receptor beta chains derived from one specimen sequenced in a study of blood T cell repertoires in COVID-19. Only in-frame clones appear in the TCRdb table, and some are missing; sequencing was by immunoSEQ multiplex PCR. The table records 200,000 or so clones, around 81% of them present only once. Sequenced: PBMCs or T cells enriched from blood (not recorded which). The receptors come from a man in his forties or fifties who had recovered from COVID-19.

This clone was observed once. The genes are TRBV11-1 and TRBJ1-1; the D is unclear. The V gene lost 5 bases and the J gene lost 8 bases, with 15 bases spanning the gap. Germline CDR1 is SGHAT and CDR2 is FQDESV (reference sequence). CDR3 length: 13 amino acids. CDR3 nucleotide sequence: TGTGCCAGCAGCCGGAGGGCGCCAGGCGAAGCTTTCTTT. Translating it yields CASSRRAPGEAFF.

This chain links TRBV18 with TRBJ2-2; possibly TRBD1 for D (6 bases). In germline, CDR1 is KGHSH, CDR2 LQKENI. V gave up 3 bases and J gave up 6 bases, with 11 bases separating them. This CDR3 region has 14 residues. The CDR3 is CASSPDRIAGELFF. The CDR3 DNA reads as TGTGCCAGCTCACCCGACAGGATCGCCGGGGAGCTGTTTTTT.

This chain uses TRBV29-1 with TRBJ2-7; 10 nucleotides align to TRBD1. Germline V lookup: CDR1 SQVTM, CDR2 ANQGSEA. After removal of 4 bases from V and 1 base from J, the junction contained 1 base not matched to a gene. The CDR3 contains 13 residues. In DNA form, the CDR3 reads TGCAGCGTTGCGGGACAGGGGTCCTACGAGCAGTACTTC. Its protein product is CSVAGQGSYEQYF.

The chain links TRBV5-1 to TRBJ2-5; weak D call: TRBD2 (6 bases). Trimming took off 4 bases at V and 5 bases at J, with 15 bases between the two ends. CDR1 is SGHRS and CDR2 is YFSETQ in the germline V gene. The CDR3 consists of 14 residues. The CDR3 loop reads CASSPFGAGETQYF. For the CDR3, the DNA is TGCGCCAGCAGCCCCTTTGGGGCGGGGGAGACCCAGTACTTC. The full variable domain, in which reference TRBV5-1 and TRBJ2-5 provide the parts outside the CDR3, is KAGVTQTPRYLIKTRGQQVTLSCSPISGHRSVSWYQQTPGQGLQFLFEYFSETQRNKGNFPGRFSGRQFSNSRSEMNVSTLELGDSALYLCASSPFGAGETQYFGPGTRLLVL.

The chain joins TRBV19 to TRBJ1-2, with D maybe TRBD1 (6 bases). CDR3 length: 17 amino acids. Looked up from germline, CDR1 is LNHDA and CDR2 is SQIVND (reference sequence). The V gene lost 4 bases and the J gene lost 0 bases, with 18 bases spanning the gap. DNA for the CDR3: TGTGCCAGTAGTACAATTTTCGGACAGACCACTAACTATGGCTACACCTTC. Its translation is CASSTIFGQTTNYGYTF.

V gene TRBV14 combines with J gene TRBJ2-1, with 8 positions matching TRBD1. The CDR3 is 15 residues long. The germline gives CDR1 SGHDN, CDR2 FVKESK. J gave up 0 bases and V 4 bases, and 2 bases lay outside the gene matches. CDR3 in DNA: TGTGCCAGCAGCCGACAGGGGAGCTCCTACAATGAGCAGTTCTTC. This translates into CASSRQGSSYNEQFF.